A selection of T cell receptor beta chains follows, all from one sample in a study of shared clonotypes between healthy human individuals. Only in-frame clones appear in the TCRdb table, and some are missing; sequencing was by immunoSEQ multiplex PCR. The sample lists roughly 2.4 million clones, approximately 94% occurring once. Specimen: naive CD4+ T cells sorted from blood. Receptors originate from a young man in good health. Both conserved end residues are part of each CDR3. The D gene is left open where the match is weak. Some rows mark clone size as missing; the rest say once, few, many or name a class of expanded clone.

-	TRBD2	TRBV6-5	TRBJ2-5	CASKVSGQVRETQYF	TGTGCCAGCAAAGTTAGCGGGCAGGTGAGGGAGACCCAGTACTTC
-	TRBD2	TRBV5-1	TRBJ2-5	CASSLGLAGETQYF	TGCGCCAGCAGCTTGGGACTAGCCGGAGAGACCCAGTACTTC
-	TRBD1	TRBV4-3	TRBJ1-3	CASSLRWGQSYSGNTIYF	TGCGCCAGCAGCCTCCGATGGGGACAGTCGTACTCTGGAAACACCATATATTTT
-	-	TRBV5-1	TRBJ1-6	CASSLVQKPNSPLHF	TGCGCCAGCAGCTTGGTCCAGAAACCTAATTCACCCCTCCACTTT
-	TRBD2	TRBV5-6	TRBJ2-7	CASSSSSGSKYEQYF	TGTGCCAGCAGCTCATCTAGCGGGAGTAAATACGAGCAGTACTTC
-	TRBD1	TRBV19	TRBJ2-7	CASSSGTASYEQYF	TGTGCCAGTAGTTCCGGGACAGCCTCCTACGAGCAGTACTTC
-	TRBD1	TRBV5-5	TRBJ2-7	CASSLVKSKLGQGDEQYF	TGTGCCAGCAGCTTGGTAAAATCGAAGCTGGGACAGGGTGACGAGCAGTACTTC
few	TRBD1	TRBV30	TRBJ1-4	CAWGTGVGSEKLFF	TGTGCCTGGGGGACAGGGGTGGGAAGTGAAAAACTGTTTTTT
-	-	TRBV6-6	TRBJ1-2	CASSYQYGYTF	TGTGCCAGCAGTTATCAGTATGGCTACACCTTC
once	TRBD2	TRBV5-1	TRBJ2-1	CASSDGTMFGVYNEQFF	TGCGCCAGCAGCGACGGGACTATGTTCGGAGTCTACAATGAGCAGTTCTTC
-	TRBD2	TRBV6-1	TRBJ2-1	CASSDVLGLAGVNEQFF	TGTGCCAGCAGTGACGTCCTGGGACTAGCGGGGGTCAATGAGCAGTTCTTC
-	TRBD2	TRBV6-6	TRBJ2-7	CASSYSTSSGTYEQYF	TGTGCCAGCAGTTACTCCACTTCTAGCGGTACCTACGAGCAGTACTTC
-	-	TRBV11-1	TRBJ1-5	CASSQTGAQHF	TGTGCCAGCAGCCAAACAGGAGCCCAGCATTTT
-	-	TRBV25-1	TRBJ1-3	CASRLQGSGNTIYF	TGTGCCAGCAGACTCCAGGGCTCTGGAAACACCATATATTTT
-	TRBD1	TRBV19	TRBJ2-3	CASSTRDRANTDTQYF	TGTGCCAGTAGTACCAGGGACAGGGCCAACACAGATACGCAGTATTTT
-	TRBD2	TRBV5-1	TRBJ2-3	CASSSGLAGVADTQYF	TGCGCCAGCAGCTCGGGACTAGCGGGGGTGGCAGATACGCAGTATTTT
-	-	TRBV5-1	TRBJ1-2	CASSFAPANYGYTF	-
-	-	TRBV5-6	TRBJ1-3	CASSLAVESSRSSGNTIYF	TGTGCCAGCAGCTTGGCGGTCGAGTCCTCCCGAAGCTCTGGAAACACCATATATTTT
-	-	TRBV19	TRBJ2-7	CASRLGSDRSYEQYF	TGTGCCAGTAGACTAGGTAGCGACCGATCCTACGAGCAGTACTTC
once	-	TRBV2	TRBJ2-5	CASSQEGHSQETQYF	TGTGCCAGCAGTCAAGAGGGACACTCCCAAGAGACCCAGTACTTC
-	-	TRBV18	TRBJ1-5	CASSPEVGKGPQHF	TGTGCCAGCTCACCAGAGGTGGGGAAGGGGCCCCAGCATTTT
-	-	TRBV7-2	TRBJ2-1	CASSPTMGEQFF	TGTGCCAGCAGCCCCACCATGGGTGAGCAGTTCTTC
-	TRBD1	TRBV7-3	TRBJ1-6	CASSPTGGGSPLHF	TGTGCCAGCAGCCCTACAGGGGGAGGATCACCCCTCCACTTT
-	-	TRBV4-1	TRBJ2-6	CASSPTLAAGANVLTF	TGCGCCAGCAGCCCTACACTAGCTGCCGGGGCCAACGTCCTGACTTTC
once	TRBD2	TRBV5-6	TRBJ2-5	CASSAYWRGGQETQYF	TGTGCCAGCAGCGCCTACTGGCGGGGGGGTCAAGAGACCCAGTACTTC
-	-	TRBV19	TRBJ1-1	CASTPYEFTEAFF	TGTGCCAGTACCCCTTATGAATTCACTGAAGCTTTCTTT
-	-	TRBV19	TRBJ1-1	CASTPTWAGSNTEAFF	TGTGCCAGTACCCCGACGTGGGCAGGGAGCAACACTGAAGCTTTCTTT
-	-	TRBV19	TRBJ1-5	CASSTTGMPQHF	TGTGCCAGTAGTACCACAGGGATGCCCCAGCATTTT
-	-	TRBV19	TRBJ1-1	CASSILGPNTEAFF	TGTGCCAGTAGTATCTTGGGTCCGAACACTGAAGCTTTCTTT
-	-	TRBV11-3	TRBJ2-7	CAKNDPTYEQYF	TGTGCTAAAAATGATCCAACCTACGAGCAGTACTTC
-	TRBD1	TRBV10-2	TRBJ2-2	CASRAGTDNTGELFF	TGCGCCAGCCGGGCCGGGACAGATAACACCGGGGAGCTGTTTTTT
-	TRBD2	TRBV11-2	TRBJ2-7	CASSPLAGYREQYF	TGTGCCAGCAGCCCGCTAGCGGGGTATCGCGAGCAGTACTTC
-	TRBD2	TRBV10-3	TRBJ2-5	CAIKGGREWAQETQYF	TGTGCCATCAAGGGCGGGCGGGAGTGGGCCCAAGAGACCCAGTACTTC
-	-	TRBV18	TRBJ1-1	CASSHGGTEAFF	TGTGCCAGCTCACATGGGGGCACTGAAGCTTTCTTT
-	-	TRBV14	TRBJ2-7	CASRISGVYEQYF	TGTGCCAGCAGGATATCAGGGGTCTACGAGCAGTACTTC
-	-	TRBV11-3	TRBJ2-7	CASSLEPGYEQYF	TGTGCCAGCAGCTTAGAACCCGGATACGAGCAGTACTTC
-	-	TRBV11-2	TRBJ2-1	CASSLAKLRSYNEQFF	TGTGCCAGCAGCTTAGCGAAGTTGAGGTCCTACAATGAGCAGTTCTTC
once	-	TRBV30	TRBJ2-1	CAWEKGGYNEQFF	TGTGCCTGGGAAAAAGGGGGGTACAATGAGCAGTTCTTC
-	-	TRBV13	TRBJ1-2	CASSPRTNYGYTF	TGTGCCAGCAGCCCTCGGACCAACTATGGCTACACCTTC
once	TRBD2	TRBV2	TRBJ2-7	CASSVPIAGAGYEQYF	TGTGCCAGCAGTGTTCCTATCGCGGGAGCGGGCTACGAGCAGTACTTC